This passage covers 15 T cell receptor beta chains from one sample sequenced in a study of T cell responses to AZD1222 COVID-19 vaccine. Data came from immunoSEQ multiplex PCR; TCRdb stores just in-frame clones and leaves some out. The sample carries about 150,000 clones, 75% to 95% recorded once. The sample consisted of peripheral blood, taken on day 0 of AZD1222 vaccination. The receptors come from an adult in good health.

The genes are TRBV5-8 and TRBJ2-7; TRBD1 agrees at 9 bases. Looked up from germline, CDR1 is SGHTS and CDR2 is YDEGEE. V shed 0 bases and J 4 bases; nucleotides not matched to a gene: 5. This CDR3 comprises 15 residues. CDR3 amino acids: CASSLGTGGIYEQYF. The CDR3 DNA sequence: TGTGCCAGCAGCTTGGGAACAGGGGGCATATACGAGCAGTACTTC.

The rearrangement uses TRBV7-6 and TRBJ2-1, with D possibly being TRBD2 (7 bases). The CDR3 spans 17 residues. CDR1 and CDR2 from the germline V gene are SGHVS and FNYEAQ. V was cut by 1 base and J by 6 bases, with 19 bases left in between. The CDR3 here is CASSLEVGGGLPNEQFF. In DNA, the CDR3 is TGTGCCAGCAGCTTAGAGGTGGGCGGGGGCCTACCCAATGAGCAGTTCTTC.

This clone occurred once. The V and J genes are TRBV9 and TRBJ1-3, with 8 bases identical to TRBD1. This CDR3 spans 15 amino acids. Germline V gene sequence: CDR1 SGDLS, CDR2 YYNGEE. Unmatched junction bases numbered 5, after V lost 3 bases and J lost 3 bases. The CDR3 sequence: CASSDSGGGGNTIYF. The CDR3 bases are TGTGCCAGCAGCGACTCAGGGGGCGGTGGAAACACCATATATTTT.

A single count supports this clone. This chain uses TRBV20-1 with TRBJ2-4; no clear D gene. Germline values: CDR1 DFQATT, CDR2 SNEGSKA (reference sequence). V shed 2 bases and J shed 4 bases, with 3 bases lying between them. This CDR3 is built from 11 residues. Here the CDR3 DNA reads TGCAGTGCTAGACTAAAAAACATTCAGTACTTC. Its protein product is CSARLKNIQYF.

V usage is TRBV2 and J usage is TRBJ1-4; maybe TRBD1 (5 bases). CDR1 and CDR2 (germline): SNHLY, FYNNEI. V was clipped by 9 bases and J by 4 bases, with 12 bases between them. The CDR3 is made up of 13 amino acids. CDR3 sequence (DNA): TGTGCCAGTCGGGGAGGGGTTAATGAAAAACTGTTTTTT. Translation gives CASRGGVNEKLFF.

The genes are TRBV7-9 and TRBJ1-5; D may be TRBD1 (6 bases). In germline, CDR1 is SEHNR, CDR2 FQNEAQ (reference sequence). V was clipped by 4 bases and J by 0 bases, with 16 bases between them. The CDR3 length is 17 residues. The CDR3 DNA follows: TGTGCCAGCAGCTCCGGGGAGGGGGTGTATAGCAATCAGCCCCAGCATTTT. It codes for CASSSGEGVYSNQPQHF.

The J gene is TRBJ2-5, the V gene TRBV6-5; D might be TRBD2 (6 bases). V was clipped by 1 base and J by 1 base, with 7 bases between them. Germline values: CDR1 MNHEY, CDR2 SVGAGI. The CDR3 is made up of 14 amino acids. This CDR3 reads CASSYLGLQETQYF. As DNA, the CDR3 is TGTGCCAGCAGTTACTTGGGACTCCAAGAGACCCAGTACTTC.

The chain employs TRBV19 and TRBJ2-7; the D gene is possibly TRBD2 (6 bases). Per the germline V gene, CDR1 is LNHDA and CDR2 is SQIVND (reference sequence). The CDR3 is 16 residues long. The V and J ends lost 2 bases and 4 bases respectively, with 18 bases between them. In nucleotides, the CDR3 is TGTGCCAGTAGTATATCGACGGGGACTCCCTTTTACGAGCAGTACTTC. Protein sequence: CASSISTGTPFYEQYF.

The CDR3 coding sequence is TGTGCCAGCAGCACGCTCGGGAACACTGAAGCTTTCTTT. Translation gives CASSTLGNTEAFF. The chain joins TRBV7-9 to TRBJ1-1; no definite D call. The CDR3 runs to 13 residues. Germline CDR1 and CDR2: SEHNR and FQNEAQ (reference sequence). Trimming pared 5 bases from V and 1 base from J, leaving 8 bases between.

To note about this clone: Compared with germline, one end of the junction differs, possibly owing to a read error. This chain uses TRBV6-2 or TRBV6-3 with TRBJ2-7; D unresolved. The CDR3 runs 12 residues. In germline, CDR1 is MNHEY, CDR2 SVGEGT. CDR3: CAGSWAVGEQYF. Here the CDR3 DNA reads TGTGCCGGCAGTTGGGCTGTCGGCGAGCAGTACTTC.

The chain recombines TRBV19 with TRBJ1-1; possible D gene TRBD1, 5 bases. The CDR3 is 14 amino acids. Per germline, CDR1 LNHDA and CDR2 SQIVND (reference sequence). Trimming shortened V by 6 bases and J by 5 bases, and 16 bases separated the two germline ends. The CDR3 sequence: CASSDVGGLTEAFF. DNA for the CDR3: TGTGCCAGTAGCGATGTTGGGGGTCTGACTGAAGCTTTCTTT.

The chain uses TRBV4-3 and TRBJ1-5; TRBD1 might be the D (6 bases). Germline V gene sequence: CDR1 LGHNA, CDR2 YSLEER. Trimming cost V 0 bases and J 5 bases, with 23 bases left between them. This CDR3 contains 19 residues. CDR3 in amino acids: CASSQDQASGRGWHQPQHF. The CDR3 nucleotides are TGCGCCAGCAGCCAAGACCAGGCTTCGGGCAGGGGATGGCATCAGCCCCAGCATTTT.

The genes are TRBV11-2 and TRBJ2-5; 10 nucleotides agree with TRBD2. Per germline, CDR1 SGHAT and CDR2 FQNNGV. Trimming took 4 bases from V and 2 from J; bases not matched to a gene: 7. The CDR3 loop spans 16 amino acids. In nucleotides, the CDR3 is TGTGCCAGCAGCTACCAACTAGCGGGGCCTCAAGAGACCCAGTACTTC. The encoded protein is CASSYQLAGPQETQYF.

This clone was seen a single time. This rearrangement joins TRBV5-1 to TRBJ2-2; no clear D. Per germline, CDR1 SGHRS and CDR2 YFSETQ. The CDR3 contains 13 residues. Trimming removed 4 bases at V and 4 bases at J, with 8 bases between. CDR3 in DNA: TGCGCCAGCAGCCGAGCAATCACCGGGGAGCTGTTTTTT. It translates to CASSRAITGELFF.

This clone is a singleton in its sample. V gene TRBV11-2 combines with J gene TRBJ2-3; D uncertain. CDR3 length equals 16 residues. The V end lost 1 base, the J end lost 0 bases, and 11 bases lay between the germline ends. Germline loops: CDR1 SGHAT, CDR2 FQNNGV. CDR3 sequence: CASSLGSTISTDTQYF. CDR3 nucleotides: TGTGCCAGCAGCTTAGGATCGACCATTAGCACAGATACGCAGTATTTT.